Included here is one TCR beta chain sequence, with context. Germline CDR1 DFQATT, CDR2 SNEGSKA (reference sequence). There are 15 residues in the CDR3. The J segment lost 2 bases and the V segment lost 3 bases, leaving 5 bases of the junction unmatched. The sample comes from a study of blood T cell repertoires in COVID-19. Study at large: Samples representing acute and convalescent COVID-19 were sourced from the United States, Italy and Spain. The cDNA or gDNA used as material had been derived from T cells, B-cell-depleted T cells, or PBMCs.

In the original analysis: For nucleated cells, counts were estimated from reference gene primer amplification. The data were produced by immunoSEQ multiplex PCR, yet TCRdb's version contains in-frame clones alone and is incomplete. The V and J calls and the clone size are those of that table, but D and trimming were determined from the DNA. The sample carries 60,000 to 75,000 clones, more than 85% recorded once. The specimen was peripheral blood. The sequence came from a man aged 65 to 85 with active COVID-19. J is TRBJ2-1 and V is TRBV20-1; 9 positions agree with TRBD2. The CDR3 reads CSASGSSGTYNEQFF. In nucleotides, the CDR3 is TGCAGTGCTAGTGGGTCTAGCGGGACCTACAATGAGCAGTTCTTC.